The entry below gives a single T cell receptor beta chain sequence along with its context. This CDR3 spans 13 amino acids. V lost 5 bases, J lost 4 bases, and 11 bases lay in between. The germline gives CDR1 SQVTM, CDR2 ANQGSEA. TCRdb's copy holds only in-frame clones and misses some; the assay was immunoSEQ multiplex PCR. The sample holds about 77,000 clones; around 93% are singletons and the top ten take around 0.15%. The data are from a study of human versus mouse CDR3 diversity and MHC coevolution. Naive CD4 T cells were sorted as CD45RO-negative, CD62L-positive. The sequenced material came from naive CD4+ T cells from blood. Described subset: CD45RO-negative CD62L-positive naive CD4 T cells. The TCR comes from a person between 25 and 70 years old in good health. The chain links TRBV29-1 to TRBJ1-4; D remains ambiguous. The DNA for the CDR3 is TGCAGCGTTAAGCCGCTATTTAATGAAAAACTGTTTTTT. Its protein is CSVKPLFNEKLFF.